Sequencing of this T cell receptor beta chain was carried out in a study of T cells in tuberculosis. The protocol was immunoSEQ multiplex PCR, while the TCRdb copy is restricted to in-frame clones and leaves out a portion. The sample records about 9,200 clones, approximately 94% being singletons. The sample taken for sequencing was PBMCs. This receptor was obtained from an adult with tuberculosis.

The CDR3 DNA reads as TGCGCCAGCAGCTCAGGGACTAGCGGGGGAGAGACCCAGTACTTC. It translates to CASSSGTSGGETQYF. The chain links TRBV5-1 to TRBJ2-5, with 14 nucleotides matching TRBD2. Germline V gives CDR1 SGHRS, CDR2 YFSETQ. V was clipped by 3 bases and J by 4 bases; unmatched bases: 2. This CDR3 is 15 amino acids long.